This entry lists 5 T cell receptor beta chains sequenced from one sample in a study of beta chain features in type 1 diabetes. Study-level points and caveats: All four CD4+ subsets from Type 1 diabetes patients carried moderately but significantly shorter TCRB CDR3s.

No cognate antigen is known for these TCRs. The authors reverse transcribed all of the isolated RNA, so sequencing captured expressed TCRB transcripts. Generated by immunoSEQ multiplex PCR, the TCRdb table keeps only in-frame clones and is missing some. The data show 330,000 or so clones, around 13% seen once. Sequencing was done on a sample of naive CD4+ T cells from blood. These receptors all stem from a woman under 30 with type 1 diabetes.

This clone appeared a few times. This chain links TRBV7-2 with TRBJ1-5, with TRBD1 identical over 9 bases. CDR1 SGHTA and CDR2 FQGNSA come from the germline V gene. The trim removed 5 bases at V and 6 bases at J, leaving 11 bases unmatched. This CDR3 region has 16 residues. The CDR3 DNA is TGTGCCAGCAGCCCCTCGCATGGGACAGGGTTTCAGCCCCAGCATTTT. Its translation: CASSPSHGTGFQPQHF.

This chain links TRBV7-6 with TRBJ2-7; 7 bases map to TRBD1. Germline assignment: CDR1 SGHVS and CDR2 FNYEAQ. V gave up 5 bases and J gave up 0 bases; unmatched junction bases: 7. This CDR3 contains 15 residues. CDR3 amino acids: CASSQQQGTSYEQYF. CDR3 DNA: TGTGCCAGCAGCCAACAACAGGGGACCTCCTACGAGCAGTACTTC. The variable domain in full, completed from reference TRBV7-6 and TRBJ2-7, reads GAGVSQSPRYKVTKRGQDVALRCDPISGHVSLYWYRQALGQGPEFLTYFNYEAQQDKSGLPNDRFSAERPEGSISTLTIQRTEQRDSAMYRCASSQQQGTSYEQYFGPGTRLTVT.

As regards this clone: Other nucleotide sequences in the sample specify the same CDR3. This chain links TRBV7-2 with TRBJ1-5, with D perhaps TRBD1 (5 bases). Germline CDR1 reads SGHTA; CDR2 reads FQGNSA. There are 14 residues in the CDR3. Trimming shortened V by 0 bases and J by 7 bases, and 10 bases separated the two germline ends. CDR3 DNA sequence: TGTGCCAGCAGCTTAGCCCAGGGAGGACAGCCCCAGCATTTT. Protein product: CASSLAQGGQPQHF.

This chain links TRBV2 with TRBJ2-1; 9 nucleotides align to TRBD2. With V trimmed by 1 base and J by 1 base, 5 bases remained unmatched. Per germline, CDR1 SNHLY and CDR2 FYNNEI. The CDR3 covers 17 residues. The DNA of the CDR3 is TGTGCCAGCAGTGAAGGGCTAGCGGGACCGTCCTACAATGAGCAGTTCTTC. Protein sequence: CASSEGLAGPSYNEQFF.

V is TRBV28 and J is TRBJ2-5; weak D call: TRBD2 (6 bases). This CDR3 region has 13 residues. The V gene's germline CDR1 is MDHEN and CDR2 SYDVKM. The V end lost 7 bases, the J end lost 5 bases, and 14 bases lay between the germline ends. The CDR3 reads CASITGDGETQYF. The CDR3 bases are TGTGCCAGCATCACGGGGGACGGGGAGACCCAGTACTTC.